Shown below are 15 T cell receptor beta chains from a single sample sequenced in a study of blood T cell repertoires in COVID-19. The method was immunoSEQ multiplex PCR; TCRdb's version includes in-frame clones alone and lacks a portion of them. In the table there are about 78,000 clones, approximately 86% of which are singletons. Sequences were obtained from peripheral blood. All receptors come from a middle-aged man with active or convalescent COVID-19.

The chain combines TRBV7-7 with TRBJ2-1; 11 positions match TRBD2. Trimming cost V 3 bases and J 3 bases; bases outside gene matches: 1. The CDR3 loop spans 15 amino acids. Per germline, CDR1 SSHAT and CDR2 FNYEAQ (reference sequence). Here the CDR3 reads CASSLGTSGYNEQFF. The CDR3 nucleotides are TGTGCCAGCAGCTTGGGGACTAGCGGCTACAATGAGCAGTTCTTC.

V usage is TRBV6-1 and J usage is TRBJ1-5; tentatively, D is TRBD1 (5 bases). Trimming cost V 3 bases and J 6 bases, with 12 bases left between them. The CDR3 spans 14 residues. Germline V lookup: CDR1 MNHNS, CDR2 SASEGT. The CDR3 DNA is TGTGCCAGCAGTGAGAAGGAAGACAGTCAGCCCCAGCATTTT. It is translated as CASSEKEDSQPQHF.

Turning to this clone: Relative to the germline gene, one junction end is altered; a read error may explain this. The chain is built from TRBV28 and TRBJ1-5; TRBD1 matches 8 bases. The CDR3 extends over 16 amino acids. Germline V gives CDR1 MDHEN, CDR2 SYDVKM. The CDR3, as DNA: TGTGCCAGCCGTTTGGAGGGACAGGCCGACAATCAGCCCCAGCATTTT. It translates to CASRLEGQADNQPQHF.

This chain connects TRBV6-1 to TRBJ2-7; perhaps TRBD1 as D (5 bases). The germline V gene has CDR1 MNHNS and CDR2 SASEGT. The CDR3 contains 15 residues. V was trimmed by 1 base and J by 0 bases, leaving 10 bases between them. CDR3 DNA: TGTGCCAGCAGTGAAGGTTCACAGGTCTCCTACGAGCAGTACGTC. Translating gives CASSEGSQVSYEQYV.

The CDR3 sequence is CASSSGTTTDTQYF. The CDR3 nucleotides read TGCGCCAGCAGCTCTGGGACTACGACAGATACGCAGTATTTT. The chain is built from TRBV5-1 and TRBJ2-3; 7 bases map to TRBD2. J lost 3 bases, V lost 3 bases, and 4 bases had no gene match. CDR3 length: 14 amino acids. Per the germline V gene, CDR1 is SGHRS and CDR2 is YFSETQ.

The chain has TRBV11-2 and TRBJ2-3; 11 bases map to TRBD2. From germline, CDR1 is SGHAT and CDR2 FQNNGV. The trim removed 4 bases at V and 1 base at J, leaving 4 bases unmatched. This CDR3 comprises 16 residues. The CDR3: CASSSLAGGRTDTQYF. CDR3 DNA: TGTGCCAGCAGCTCTCTAGCGGGGGGCCGCACAGATACGCAGTATTTT.

The chain combines TRBV28 with TRBJ1-5; D unresolved. Germline CDR1 is MDHEN and CDR2 is SYDVKM. V was pared by 3 bases and J by 5 bases, with 11 bases between. CDR3 size: 14 residues. The CDR3, as DNA: TGTGCCAGCAGTTTCGGGAGGGATTATCAGCCCCAGCATTTT. Amino acid sequence: CASSFGRDYQPQHF.

The gene calls are TRBV6-5 and TRBJ1-5; no reliable D call. The germline V gene has CDR1 MNHEY and CDR2 SVGAGI. Trimming stripped 5 bases from V and 4 bases from J, with 9 bases between. CDR3 length: 13 residues. The CDR3 is CASSRTVNQPQHF. DNA for the CDR3: TGTGCCAGCAGTAGAACAGTAAATCAGCCCCAGCATTTT.

This rearrangement joins TRBV19 to TRBJ1-6; no firm D call. Trimming pared 7 bases from V and 3 bases from J, leaving 10 bases between. Germline CDR1 and CDR2: LNHDA and SQIVND (reference sequence). There are 14 residues in the CDR3. The CDR3: CASNEGRYNSPLHF. CDR3 nucleotide sequence: TGTGCCAGTAACGAGGGCCGCTATAATTCACCCCTCCACTTT.

The chain is built from TRBV30 and TRBJ2-2; D might be TRBD1 (6 bases). V was pared by 7 bases and J by 0 bases, with 12 bases between. Germline V lookup: CDR1 GTSNPN, CDR2 SVGIG (reference sequence). This CDR3 has 14 residues. In nucleotides, the CDR3 is TGTGCCTTCCCATGGACAGCGAACACCGGGGAGCTGTTTTTT. It codes for CAFPWTANTGELFF.

The chain has TRBV11-2 and TRBJ1-2; 7 bases map to TRBD1. Germline loops: CDR1 SGHAT, CDR2 FQNNGV. Trimming at V came to 5 bases and at J to 3 bases, leaving 3 bases not matched to a gene. This CDR3 contains 13 residues. CDR3 in DNA: TGTGCCAGCAGCCGGGGGACAGACTATGGCTACACCTTC. Translated, it gives CASSRGTDYGYTF.

The chain couples TRBV15 to TRBJ2-3, with 7 positions matching TRBD2. CDR3 size: 15 residues. Per the germline V gene, CDR1 is LNHNV and CDR2 is YYDKDF (reference sequence). The ends lost 3 bases at V and 2 bases at J; junction bases unmatched: 5. The CDR3 DNA is TGTGCCACCAGCAGCAGGCGGGGGATCACAGATACGCAGTATTTT. Protein: CATSSRRGITDTQYF.

The rearrangement uses TRBV21-1 and TRBJ2-2; the D call in the table, TRBD1, was not verified against the DNA. TRBV21-1 is a known pseudogene. The CDR3 spans 16 residues. The CDR3 coding sequence is TGTGCCAGCAGCAAAGAAAGAGGGGGGAACACCGGGGAGCTGTTTTTT. It yields the protein CASSKERGGNTGELFF.

This clone turned up a few times. This rearrangement joins TRBV30 to TRBJ2-6; D possibly corresponds to TRBD1 (5 bases). Trimming left V 3 bases short and J 2 bases short, with 14 bases between. The CDR3 totals 16 residues. The V gene's germline CDR1 is GTSNPN and CDR2 SVGIG (reference sequence). CDR3 loop: CAWRALRAPGANVLTF. The CDR3 DNA reads as TGTGCCTGGAGAGCCCTCAGGGCCCCTGGGGCCAACGTCCTGACTTTC.

V is TRBV18 and J is TRBJ1-3; D not certain. The CDR3 extends over 15 amino acids. Trimming took off 2 bases at V and 2 bases at J, with 10 bases between the two ends. Germline lookup yields CDR1 KGHSH and CDR2 LQKENI. The CDR3 is CASSPGATAGNTIYF. DNA of the CDR3: TGTGCCAGCTCACCAGGAGCGACGGCTGGAAACACCATATATTTT.